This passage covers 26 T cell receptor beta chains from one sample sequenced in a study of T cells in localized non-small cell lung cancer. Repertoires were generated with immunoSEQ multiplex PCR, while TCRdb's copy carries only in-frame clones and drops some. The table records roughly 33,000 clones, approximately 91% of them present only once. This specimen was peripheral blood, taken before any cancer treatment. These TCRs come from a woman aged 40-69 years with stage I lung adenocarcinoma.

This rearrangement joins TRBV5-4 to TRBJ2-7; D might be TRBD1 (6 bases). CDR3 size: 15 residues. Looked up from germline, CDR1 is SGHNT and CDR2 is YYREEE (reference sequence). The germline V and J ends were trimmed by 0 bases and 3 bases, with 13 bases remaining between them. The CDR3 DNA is TGTGCCAGCAGCTTGGAAACCAGGGGAAACTACGAGCAGTACTTC. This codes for CASSLETRGNYEQYF.

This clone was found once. CDR3 amino acids: CAWTPGALNYGYTF. The DNA of the CDR3 is TGTGCCTGGACCCCGGGGGCATTAAACTATGGCTACACCTTC. The rearrangement uses TRBV30 and TRBJ1-2, with D possibly being TRBD1 (6 bases). Trimming left V 4 bases short and J 2 bases short, with 14 bases between. Per germline, CDR1 GTSNPN and CDR2 SVGIG (reference sequence). This CDR3 is built from 14 residues.

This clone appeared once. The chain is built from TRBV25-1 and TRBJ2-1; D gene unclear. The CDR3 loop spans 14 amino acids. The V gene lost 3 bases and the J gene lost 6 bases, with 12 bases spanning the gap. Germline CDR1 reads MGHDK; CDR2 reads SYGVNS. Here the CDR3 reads CASSDTGRTNEQFF. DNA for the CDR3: TGTGCCAGCAGTGATACGGGCAGGACCAATGAGCAGTTCTTC.

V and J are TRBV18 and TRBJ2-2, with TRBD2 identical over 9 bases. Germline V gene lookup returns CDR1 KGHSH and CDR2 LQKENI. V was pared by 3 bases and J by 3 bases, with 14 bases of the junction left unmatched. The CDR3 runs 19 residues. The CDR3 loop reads CASSPYSASGERYTGELFF. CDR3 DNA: TGTGCCAGCTCACCCTATTCGGCTAGCGGGGAGAGATACACCGGGGAGCTGTTTTTT.

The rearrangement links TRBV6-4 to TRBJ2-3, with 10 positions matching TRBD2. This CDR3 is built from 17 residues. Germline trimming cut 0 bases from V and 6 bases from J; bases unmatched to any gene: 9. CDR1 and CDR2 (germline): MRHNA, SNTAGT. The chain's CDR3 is CASSDSESSGGPDTQYF. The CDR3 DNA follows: TGTGCCAGCAGTGACTCGGAGTCTAGCGGGGGCCCGGATACGCAGTATTTT.

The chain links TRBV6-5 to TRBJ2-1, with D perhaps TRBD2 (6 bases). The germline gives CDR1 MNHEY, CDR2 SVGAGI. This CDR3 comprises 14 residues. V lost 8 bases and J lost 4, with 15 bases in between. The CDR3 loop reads CASARGTGYNEQFF. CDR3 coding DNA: TGTGCCAGCGCACGGGGGACTGGTTACAATGAGCAGTTCTTC.

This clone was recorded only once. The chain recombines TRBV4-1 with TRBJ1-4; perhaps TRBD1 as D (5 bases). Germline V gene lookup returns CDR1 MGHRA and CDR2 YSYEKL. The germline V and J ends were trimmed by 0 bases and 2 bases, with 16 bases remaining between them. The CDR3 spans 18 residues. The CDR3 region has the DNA TGCGCCAGCAGCCAAGACTTACCACACAGGTCGACTAATGAAAAACTGTTTTTT. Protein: CASSQDLPHRSTNEKLFF.

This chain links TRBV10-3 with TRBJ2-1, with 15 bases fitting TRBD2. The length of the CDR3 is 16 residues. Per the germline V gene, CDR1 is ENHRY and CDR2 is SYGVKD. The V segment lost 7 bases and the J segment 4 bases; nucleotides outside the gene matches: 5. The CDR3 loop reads CAITPGTSGGYNEQFF. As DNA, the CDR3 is TGTGCCATCACTCCCGGGACTAGCGGGGGGTACAATGAGCAGTTCTTC.

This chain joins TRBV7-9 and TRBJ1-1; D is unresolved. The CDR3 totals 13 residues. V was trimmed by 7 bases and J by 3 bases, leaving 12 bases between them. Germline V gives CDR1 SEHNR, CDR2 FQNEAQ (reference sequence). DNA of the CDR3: TGTGCCAGCAAAAGGGAGGAGGACACTGAAGCTTTCTTT. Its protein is CASKREEDTEAFF.

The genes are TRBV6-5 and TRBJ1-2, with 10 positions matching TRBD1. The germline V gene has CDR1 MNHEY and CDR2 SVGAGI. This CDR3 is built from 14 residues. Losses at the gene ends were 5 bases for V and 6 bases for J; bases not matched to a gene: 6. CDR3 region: CASSTFGTGDGYTF. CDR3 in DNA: TGTGCCAGCAGTACATTCGGGACAGGGGATGGCTACACCTTC.

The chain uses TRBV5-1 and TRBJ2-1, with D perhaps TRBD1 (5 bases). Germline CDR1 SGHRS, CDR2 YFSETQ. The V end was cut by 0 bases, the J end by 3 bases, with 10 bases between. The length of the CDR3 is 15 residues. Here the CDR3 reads CASSLVQGIYNEQFF. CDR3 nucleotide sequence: TGCGCCAGCAGCTTGGTCCAGGGTATCTACAATGAGCAGTTCTTC. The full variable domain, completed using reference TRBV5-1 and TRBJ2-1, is KAGVTQTPRYLIKTRGQQVTLSCSPISGHRSVSWYQQTPGQGLQFLFEYFSETQRNKGNFPGRFSGRQFSNSRSEMNVSTLELGDSALYLCASSLVQGIYNEQFFGPGTRLTVL.

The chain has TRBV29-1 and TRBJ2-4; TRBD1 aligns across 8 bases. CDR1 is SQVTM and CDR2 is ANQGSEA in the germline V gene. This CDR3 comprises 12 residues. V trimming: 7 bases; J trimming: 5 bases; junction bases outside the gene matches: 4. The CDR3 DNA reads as TGCAGCGCTAGACAGGGGCAAAACATTCAGTACTTC. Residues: CSARQGQNIQYF.

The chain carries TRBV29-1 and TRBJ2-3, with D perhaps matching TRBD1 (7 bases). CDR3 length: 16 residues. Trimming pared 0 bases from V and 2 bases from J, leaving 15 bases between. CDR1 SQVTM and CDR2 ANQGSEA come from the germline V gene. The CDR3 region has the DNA TGCAGCGTTGAAGATGTAACAGGGGAGGTCACAGATACGCAGTATTTT. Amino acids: CSVEDVTGEVTDTQYF.

CDR3 protein: CASSPPGQGGNTEAFF. CDR3 sequence (DNA): TGTGCCAGCTCACCACCGGGACAGGGTGGGAACACTGAAGCTTTCTTT. The V and J genes are TRBV18 and TRBJ1-1; 9 nucleotides match TRBD1. The CDR3 is 16 residues long. Germline V gene lookup returns CDR1 KGHSH and CDR2 LQKENI. V trimming: 0 bases; J trimming: 1 base; junction bases outside the gene matches: 3.

The CDR3 sequence is CASSLVTYNQPQHF. CDR3 DNA sequence: TGTGCCAGCAGCTTAGTGACATATAATCAGCCCCAGCATTTT. The chain combines TRBV7-2 with TRBJ1-5; D unclear. Germline V gene data show CDR1 as SGHTA and CDR2 as FQGNSA. Deletions cut 1 base from V and 4 bases from J, with 8 bases between. The CDR3 runs 14 residues.

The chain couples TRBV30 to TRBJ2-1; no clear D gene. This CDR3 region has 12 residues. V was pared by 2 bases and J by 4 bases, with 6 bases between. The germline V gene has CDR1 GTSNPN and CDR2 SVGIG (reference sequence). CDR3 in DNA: TGTGCCTGGAGTTCACGATACAATGAGCAGTTCTTC. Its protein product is CAWSSRYNEQFF.

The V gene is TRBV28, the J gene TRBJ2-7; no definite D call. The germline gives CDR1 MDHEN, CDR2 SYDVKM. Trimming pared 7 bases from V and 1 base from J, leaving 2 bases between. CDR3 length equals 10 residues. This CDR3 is CASKSYEQYF. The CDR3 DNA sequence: TGTGCCAGCAAATCCTACGAGCAGTACTTC.

As DNA, the CDR3 is TGTGCCAGCTCACCGACGGGAGGCACCGGTGGCGATACGCAGTATTTT. Its translation: CASSPTGGTGGDTQYF. J is TRBJ2-3 and V is TRBV18, with 7 bases matching TRBD2. Germline CDR1 is KGHSH and CDR2 is LQKENI. The CDR3 loop spans 16 amino acids. With V trimmed by 3 bases and J by 6 bases, 12 bases remained unmatched.

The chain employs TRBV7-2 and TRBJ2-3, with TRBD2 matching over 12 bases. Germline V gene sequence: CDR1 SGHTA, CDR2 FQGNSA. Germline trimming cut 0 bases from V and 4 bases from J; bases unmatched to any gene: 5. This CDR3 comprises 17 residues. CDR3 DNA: TGTGCCAGCAGCTTAGCGTGGGCTAGCGGGGGGGCAGATACGCAGTATTTT. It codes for CASSLAWASGGADTQYF. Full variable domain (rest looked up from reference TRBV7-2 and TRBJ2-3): GAGVSQSPSNKVTEKGKDVELRCDPISGHTALYWYRQSLGQGLEFLIYFQGNSAPDKSGLPSDRFSAERTGGSVSTLTIQRTQQEDSAVYLCASSLAWASGGADTQYFGPGTRLTVL.

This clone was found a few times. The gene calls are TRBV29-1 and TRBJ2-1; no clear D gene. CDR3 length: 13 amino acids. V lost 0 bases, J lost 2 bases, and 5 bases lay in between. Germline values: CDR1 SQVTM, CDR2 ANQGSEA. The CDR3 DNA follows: TGCAGCGTTGAAGATACCGCCTACAATGAGCAGTTCTTC. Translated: CSVEDTAYNEQFF.

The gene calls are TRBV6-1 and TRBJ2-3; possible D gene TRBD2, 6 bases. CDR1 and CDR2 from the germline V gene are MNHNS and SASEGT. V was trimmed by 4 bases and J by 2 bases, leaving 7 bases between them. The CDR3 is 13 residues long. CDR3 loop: CASSVRDTDTQYF. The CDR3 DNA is TGTGCCAGCAGTGTGCGGGACACAGATACGCAGTATTTT.

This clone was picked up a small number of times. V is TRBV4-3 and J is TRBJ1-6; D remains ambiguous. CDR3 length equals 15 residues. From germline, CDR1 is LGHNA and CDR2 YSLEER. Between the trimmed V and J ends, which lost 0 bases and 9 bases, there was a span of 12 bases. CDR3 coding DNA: TGCGCCAGCAGCCAAGAAAGACATAGCGGTTCACCCCTCCACTTT. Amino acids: CASSQERHSGSPLHF.

The CDR3 spells CASSLFTRGPSYEQYF. The CDR3, as DNA: TGTGCCAGCAGCTTGTTCACCAGGGGACCTTCCTACGAGCAGTACTTC. The chain joins TRBV5-6 to TRBJ2-7, with D possibly matching TRBD1 (6 bases). Trimming removed 1 base from V and 1 base from J, with 15 bases in between. The CDR3 length is 16 residues. Germline V gene sequence: CDR1 SGHDT, CDR2 YYEEEE.

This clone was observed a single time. The CDR3 coding sequence is TGTGCTAGTGGTGATTACGAGCAGTACTTC. Its protein is CASGDYEQYF. V usage is TRBV12-5 and J usage is TRBJ2-7; D gene unclear. Germline CDR1 and CDR2: LGHNT and FRNRAP. This CDR3 contains 10 residues. Trimming cost V 5 bases and J 4 bases, with 3 bases left between them.

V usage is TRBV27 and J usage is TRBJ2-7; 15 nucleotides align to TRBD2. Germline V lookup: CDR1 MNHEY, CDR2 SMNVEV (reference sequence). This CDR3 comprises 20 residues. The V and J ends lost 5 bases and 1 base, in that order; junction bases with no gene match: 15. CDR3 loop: CASSTMPPGTSGGTSYEQYF. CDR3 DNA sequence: TGTGCCAGCAGTACCATGCCCCCCGGGACTAGCGGGGGGACTTCCTACGAGCAGTACTTC.

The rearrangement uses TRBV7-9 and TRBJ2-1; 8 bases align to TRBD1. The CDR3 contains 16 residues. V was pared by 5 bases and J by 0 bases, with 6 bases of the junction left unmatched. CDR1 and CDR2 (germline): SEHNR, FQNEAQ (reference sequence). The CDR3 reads CASSGLTGGSYNEQFF. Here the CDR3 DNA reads TGTGCCAGCAGCGGATTAACAGGGGGCTCCTACAATGAGCAGTTCTTC.